The next 21 T cell receptor beta chains were all read from a single sample in a study of shared clonotypes between healthy human individuals. Using immunoSEQ multiplex PCR, the repertoire was profiled, and TCRdb retains in-frame clones only, with some absent. Found here are about 1.5 million clones, 95% to 99% of them singletons; the top ten hold roughly 0.4%. The sample was naive CD4+ T cells sorted from blood. The sample's subset: CD45RA+ positively selected. The receptors derive from a man in his thirties or forties in good health.

The V and J genes are TRBV6-1 and TRBJ1-2, with D possibly TRBD1 on 6 matching bases. V was pared by 4 bases and J by 3 bases, with 12 bases between. Germline V gene lookup returns CDR1 MNHNS and CDR2 SASEGT. CDR3 length: 14 amino acids. The CDR3 loop reads CASSAHRDYYGYTF. Here the CDR3 DNA reads TGTGCCAGCAGTGCACACAGGGATTACTATGGCTACACCTTC.

For this clone: In the same sample, other DNA sequences code for this CDR3. CDR3 bases: TGTGCCAGTAGCTTCAAGGCCGGGGAGCTGTTTTTT. Protein sequence: CASSFKAGELFF. The chain joins TRBV19 to TRBJ2-2, with D unclear. V was pared by 6 bases and J by 6 bases, with 8 bases between. Germline values: CDR1 LNHDA, CDR2 SQIVND (reference sequence). The CDR3 loop spans 12 amino acids. Variable domain in full (rest from reference TRBV19 and TRBJ2-2): DGGITQSPKYLFRKEGQNVTLSCEQNLNHDAMYWYRQDPGQGLRLIYYSQIVNDFQKGDIAEGYSVSREKKESFPLTVTSAQKNPTAFYLCASSFKAGELFFGEGSRLTVL.

The rearrangement uses TRBV4-3 and TRBJ2-5, with D possibly called TRBD1 or TRBD2 (6 bases each). This CDR3 has 14 residues. V lost 1 base and J lost 7, with 13 bases in between. The germline gives CDR1 LGHNA, CDR2 YSLEER. The CDR3 sequence: CASSQVGGPATQYF. CDR3 sequence (DNA): TGCGCCAGCAGCCAAGTTGGGGGGCCTGCGACCCAGTACTTC.

This chain joins TRBV23-1 and TRBJ2-1, with D possibly matching TRBD1 (6 bases). TRBV23-1 is an ORF for which the function is uncertain. CDR3 length: 16 amino acids. V was shortened by 7 bases and J by 9 bases, with 25 bases between the two germline ends. This CDR3 reads CASTPNTGPDSLEQFF. The CDR3 DNA reads as TGCGCCAGCACCCCCAATACAGGGCCCGACTCACTTGAGCAGTTCTTC.

This chain links TRBV5-1 with TRBJ1-1; D might be TRBD1 (6 bases). Trimming cost V 4 bases and J 2 bases, with 15 bases left between them. Germline V gives CDR1 SGHRS, CDR2 YFSETQ. This CDR3 has 15 residues. In DNA, the CDR3 is TGCGCCAGCAGCCTTCGGGGGGGCAGTAACACTGAAGCTTTCTTT. Encoded protein: CASSLRGGSNTEAFF.

The chain recombines TRBV18 with TRBJ2-1; 11 bases are a match to TRBD2. This CDR3 comprises 15 residues. The ends lost 5 bases at V and 8 bases at J; junction bases unmatched: 8. Germline CDR1 KGHSH, CDR2 LQKENI. The chain's CDR3 is CASSAGTSGIYEQFF. Here the CDR3 DNA reads TGTGCCAGCTCAGCAGGGACTAGCGGAATTTATGAGCAGTTCTTC.

This chain uses TRBV6-4 with TRBJ1-1, with a possible D match to TRBD1 (5 bases). Trimming pared 4 bases from V and 3 bases from J, leaving 12 bases between. CDR1 is MRHNA, CDR2 SNTAGT, per germline. This CDR3 comprises 14 residues. Written as DNA, the CDR3 is TGTGCCAGCAGTGCCGCCCAGGGTGACACTGAAGCTTTCTTT. Encoded protein: CASSAAQGDTEAFF.

The gene calls are TRBV18 and TRBJ1-1; no reliable D call. Trimming shortened V by 3 bases and J by 3 bases, and 14 bases separated the two germline ends. Per the germline V gene, CDR1 is KGHSH and CDR2 is LQKENI. CDR3 length equals 15 residues. The CDR3 reads CASSPSLDGDTEAFF. In DNA form, the CDR3 reads TGTGCCAGCTCACCTTCTCTAGACGGGGACACTGAAGCTTTCTTT. Looking up the rest from reference TRBV18 and TRBJ1-1 gives the full variable domain: NAGVMQNPRHLVRRRGQEARLRCSPMKGHSHVYWYRQLPEEGLKFMVYLQKENIIDESGMPKERFSAEFPKEGPSILRIQQVVRGDSAAYFCASSPSLDGDTEAFFGQGTRLTVV.

This clone was observed a single time. The chain uses TRBV11-3 and TRBJ2-2; tentatively, D is TRBD1 or TRBD2 (5 bases each). With 5 bases removed from V and 8 bases from J, the gap between germline ends came to 24 bases. The CDR3 loop spans 17 amino acids. Germline-derived CDR1 and CDR2 are SGHNT and YENEEA. The chain's CDR3 is CASSKNPGPHGQGELFF. The CDR3 nucleotides are TGTGCCAGCAGCAAGAATCCGGGACCCCATGGCCAAGGGGAGCTGTTTTTT.

This clone was observed a single time. This chain uses TRBV27 with TRBJ2-7; TRBD1 aligns across 10 bases. V lost 4 bases to trimming and J lost 3 bases; unmatched junction nucleotides: 9. Looked up from germline, CDR1 is MNHEY and CDR2 is SMNVEV (reference sequence). The CDR3 runs to 16 residues. The CDR3, as DNA: TGTGCCAGCAGTTATCGCCGGGACAGGGGACACTACGAGCAGTACTTC. Encoded protein: CASSYRRDRGHYEQYF.

This chain joins TRBV11-3 and TRBJ2-2; the match to TRBD2 covers 10 bases. Germline trimming cut 7 bases from V and 5 bases from J; bases unmatched to any gene: 10. CDR1 is SGHNT and CDR2 is YENEEA in the germline V gene. CDR3 length equals 16 residues. The CDR3 region has the DNA TGTGCCAGCACCCAATCTAGCGGGAGTTTTACCGGGGAGCTGTTTTTT. As protein: CASTQSSGSFTGELFF. The full variable domain, rest sourced from reference TRBV11-3 and TRBJ2-2, is EAGVVQSPRYKIIEKKQPVAFWCNPISGHNTLYWYLQNLGQGPELLIRYENEEAVDDSQLPKDRFSAERLKGVDSTLKIQPAELGDSAVYLCASTQSSGSFTGELFFGEGSRLTVL.

V is TRBV5-4 and J is TRBJ2-6; D is unclear. V lost 4 bases and J lost 3, with 8 bases in between. From germline, CDR1 is SGHNT and CDR2 YYREEE (reference sequence). The CDR3 has 14 residues. The CDR3 sequence is CASSVESGANVLTF. CDR3 nucleotides: TGTGCCAGCAGCGTGGAGAGTGGGGCCAACGTCCTGACTTTC.

The chain employs TRBV5-6 and TRBJ2-1; D possibly corresponds to TRBD2 (5 bases). The CDR3 consists of 13 residues. V lost 4 bases and J 5 bases, leaving 10 bases between the germline ends. Germline V lookup: CDR1 SGHDT, CDR2 YYEEEE. CDR3 in amino acids: CASSKTADNEQFF. CDR3 in DNA: TGTGCCAGCAGCAAAACAGCGGACAATGAGCAGTTCTTC.

The V and J genes are TRBV27 and TRBJ1-2; perhaps TRBD1 as D (5 bases). Trimming removed 2 bases at V and 4 bases at J, with 17 bases between. Germline assignment: CDR1 MNHEY and CDR2 SMNVEV (reference sequence). The CDR3 has 16 residues. This CDR3 reads CASSLVGRGSSYGYTF. The DNA of the CDR3 is TGTGCCAGCAGTTTAGTCGGTAGGGGCAGCAGCTATGGCTACACCTTC.

The chain couples TRBV5-4 to TRBJ1-3; TRBD1 matches 8 bases. The CDR3 is 16 residues long. V lost 0 bases and J lost 3; bases outside the gene matches: 5. Germline loops: CDR1 SGHNT, CDR2 YYREEE (reference sequence). The CDR3 sequence is CASSLAQGAYGNTIYF. DNA for the CDR3: TGTGCCAGCAGCTTGGCCCAGGGGGCTTATGGAAACACCATATATTTT.

The CDR3 nucleotides read TGTGCCAGCAGTCTCGACAGGTCTGGGGAGACCCAGTACTTC. Translated, it gives CASSLDRSGETQYF. The chain uses TRBV2 and TRBJ2-5, with D perhaps matching TRBD1 (6 bases). The V gene's germline CDR1 is SNHLY and CDR2 FYNNEI. V gave up 5 bases and J gave up 5 bases, with 15 bases separating them. The CDR3 extends over 14 amino acids.

This chain joins TRBV9 and TRBJ2-2; D not certain. Trimming removed 0 bases from V and 0 bases from J, with 9 bases in between. The CDR3 totals 16 residues. The germline V gene has CDR1 SGDLS and CDR2 YYNGEE. This CDR3 is CASSVVAAPNTGELFF. CDR3 bases: TGTGCCAGCAGCGTAGTTGCGGCCCCGAACACCGGGGAGCTGTTTTTT.

J is TRBJ2-1 and V is TRBV15; tentative D call: TRBD1 (5 bases). V was clipped by 5 bases and J by 4 bases, with 21 bases between them. This CDR3 has 17 amino acids. Per germline, CDR1 LNHNV and CDR2 YYDKDF (reference sequence). DNA of the CDR3: TGTGCCACCAGCTGGGGCCTCCCCTCGGGTTCGTACAATGAGCAGTTCTTC. Protein product: CATSWGLPSGSYNEQFF.

In the case of this clone: Other DNA sequences from this sample encode an identical CDR3 as well. The chain recombines TRBV9 with TRBJ2-1; D may be TRBD1 (6 bases). The CDR3 has 13 amino acids. The germline gives CDR1 SGDLS, CDR2 YYNGEE. V lost 3 bases and J lost 6, with 10 bases in between. CDR3 amino acids: CASSATGFNEQFF. CDR3 sequence (DNA): TGTGCCAGCAGCGCCACAGGGTTCAATGAGCAGTTCTTC.

The chain uses TRBV7-9 and TRBJ2-3, with D perhaps TRBD2 (5 bases). V shed 4 bases and J shed 1 base, with 12 bases lying between them. This CDR3 region has 15 residues. Germline CDR1 SEHNR, CDR2 FQNEAQ (reference sequence). In DNA, the CDR3 is TGTGCCAGCAGCTCCCCCGCCGGGGGCACAGATACGCAGTATTTT. Its translation is CASSSPAGGTDTQYF. Using reference TRBV7-9 and TRBJ2-3 for the parts outside the CDR3, the full variable domain is DTGVSQNPRHKITKRGQNVTFRCDPISEHNRLYWYRQTLGQGPEFLTYFQNEAQLEKSRLLSDRFSAERPKGSFSTLEIQRTEQGDSAMYLCASSSPAGGTDTQYFGPGTRLTVL.

The chain recombines TRBV5-1 with TRBJ1-4; D is uncertain. Germline CDR1 is SGHRS and CDR2 is YFSETQ. The CDR3 runs to 15 residues. V was clipped by 7 bases and J by 8 bases, with 21 bases between them. The CDR3 reads CASGSTSGVTEKLFF. As DNA, the CDR3 is TGCGCCAGCGGAAGCACCTCGGGAGTTACGGAAAAACTGTTTTTT.